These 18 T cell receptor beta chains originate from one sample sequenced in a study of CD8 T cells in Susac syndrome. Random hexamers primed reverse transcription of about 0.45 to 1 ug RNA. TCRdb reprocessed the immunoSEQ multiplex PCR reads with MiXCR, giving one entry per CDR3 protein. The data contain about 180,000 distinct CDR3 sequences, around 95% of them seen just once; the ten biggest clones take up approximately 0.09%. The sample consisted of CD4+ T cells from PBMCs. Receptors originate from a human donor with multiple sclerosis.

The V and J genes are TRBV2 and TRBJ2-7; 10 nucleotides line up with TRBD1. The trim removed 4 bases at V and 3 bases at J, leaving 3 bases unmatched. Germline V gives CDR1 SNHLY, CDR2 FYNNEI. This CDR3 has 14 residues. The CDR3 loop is CASSGQGAGYEQYF. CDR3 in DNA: TGTGCCAGCAGTGGACAGGGGGCAGGCTACGAGCAGTACTTC.

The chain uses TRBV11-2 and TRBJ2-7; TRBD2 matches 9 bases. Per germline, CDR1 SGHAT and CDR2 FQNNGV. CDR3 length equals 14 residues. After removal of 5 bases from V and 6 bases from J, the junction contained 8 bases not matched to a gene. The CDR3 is CASSRRISGGEQYF. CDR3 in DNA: TGTGCCAGCAGCCGGCGAATTAGCGGGGGCGAGCAGTACTTC.

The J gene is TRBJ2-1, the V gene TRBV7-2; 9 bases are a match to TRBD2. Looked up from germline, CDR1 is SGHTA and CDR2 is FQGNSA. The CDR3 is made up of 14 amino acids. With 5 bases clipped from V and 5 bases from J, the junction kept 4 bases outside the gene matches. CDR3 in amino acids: CASSGGGANNEQFF. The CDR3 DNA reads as TGTGCCAGCAGCGGCGGGGGGGCCAACAATGAGCAGTTCTTC.

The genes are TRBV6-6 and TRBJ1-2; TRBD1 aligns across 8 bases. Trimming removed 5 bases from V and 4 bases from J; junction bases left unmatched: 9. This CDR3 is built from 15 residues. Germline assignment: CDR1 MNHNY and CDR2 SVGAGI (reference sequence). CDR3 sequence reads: CASSDAGTGLYGYTF. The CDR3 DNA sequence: TGTGCCAGCAGTGACGCCGGGACAGGACTCTATGGCTACACCTTC.

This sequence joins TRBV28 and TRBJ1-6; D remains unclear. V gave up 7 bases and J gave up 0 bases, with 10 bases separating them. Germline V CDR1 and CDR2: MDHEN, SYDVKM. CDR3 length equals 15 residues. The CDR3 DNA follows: TGTGCCAGCATTCTCAGGAGCTCCTATAATTCACCCCTCCACTTT. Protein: CASILRSSYNSPLHF.

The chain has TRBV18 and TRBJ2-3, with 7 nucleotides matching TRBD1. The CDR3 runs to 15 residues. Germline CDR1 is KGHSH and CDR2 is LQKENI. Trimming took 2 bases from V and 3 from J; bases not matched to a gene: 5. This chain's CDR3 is CASSPEGRGTDTQYF. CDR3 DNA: TGTGCCAGCTCACCAGAGGGCAGGGGGACAGATACGCAGTATTTT.

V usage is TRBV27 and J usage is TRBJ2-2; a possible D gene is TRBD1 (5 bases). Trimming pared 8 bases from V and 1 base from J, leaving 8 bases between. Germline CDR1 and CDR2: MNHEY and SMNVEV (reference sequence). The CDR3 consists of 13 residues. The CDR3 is CASEDRNTGELFF. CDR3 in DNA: TGTGCCAGCGAAGACAGGAACACCGGGGAGCTGTTTTTT.

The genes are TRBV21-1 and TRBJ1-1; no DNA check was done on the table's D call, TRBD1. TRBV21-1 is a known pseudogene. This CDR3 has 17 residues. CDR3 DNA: TGTGCCAGCAGCACCTACCGGCAGGGGGCGGAGAACACTGAAGCTTTCTTT. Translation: CASSTYRQGAENTEAFF.

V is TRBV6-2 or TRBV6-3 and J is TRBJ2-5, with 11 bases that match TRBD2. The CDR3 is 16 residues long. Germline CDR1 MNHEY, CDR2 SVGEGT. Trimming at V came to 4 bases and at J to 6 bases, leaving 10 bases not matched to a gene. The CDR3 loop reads CASSSPLLAGEKTQYF. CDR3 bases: TGTGCCAGCAGTTCCCCACTACTAGCGGGGGAGAAGACCCAGTACTTC.

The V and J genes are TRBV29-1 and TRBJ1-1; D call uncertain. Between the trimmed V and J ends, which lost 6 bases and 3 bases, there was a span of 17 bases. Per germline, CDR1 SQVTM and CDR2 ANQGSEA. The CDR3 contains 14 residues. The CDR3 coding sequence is TGCAGCGTCGCCGGGTTCCCTGGCCACACTGAAGCTTTCTTT. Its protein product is CSVAGFPGHTEAFF.

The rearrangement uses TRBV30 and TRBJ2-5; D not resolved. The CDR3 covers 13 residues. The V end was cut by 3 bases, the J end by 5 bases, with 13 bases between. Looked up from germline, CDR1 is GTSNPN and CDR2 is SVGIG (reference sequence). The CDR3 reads CAWSPQAVETQYF. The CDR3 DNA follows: TGTGCCTGGAGCCCCCAGGCGGTTGAGACCCAGTACTTC.

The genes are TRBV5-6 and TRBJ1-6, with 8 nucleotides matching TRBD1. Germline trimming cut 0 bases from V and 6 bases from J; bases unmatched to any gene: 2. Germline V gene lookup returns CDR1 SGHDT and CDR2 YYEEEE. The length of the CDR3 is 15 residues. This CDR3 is CASSLGQGTNSPLHF. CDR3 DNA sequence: TGTGCCAGCAGCTTGGGACAGGGGACTAATTCACCCCTCCACTTT.

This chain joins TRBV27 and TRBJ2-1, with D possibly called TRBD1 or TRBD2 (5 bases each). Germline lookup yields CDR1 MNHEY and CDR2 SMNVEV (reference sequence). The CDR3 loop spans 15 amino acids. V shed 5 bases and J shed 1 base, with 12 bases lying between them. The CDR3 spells CASSPDRGSYNEQFF. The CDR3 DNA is TGTGCCAGCAGTCCCGACAGAGGGTCCTACAATGAGCAGTTCTTC.

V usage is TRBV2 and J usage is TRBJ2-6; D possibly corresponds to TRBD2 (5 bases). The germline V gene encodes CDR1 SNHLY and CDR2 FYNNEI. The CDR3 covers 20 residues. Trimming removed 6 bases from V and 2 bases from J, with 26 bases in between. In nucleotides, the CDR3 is TGTGCCAGCAGGGTAGAGGGCGGGTCTGCAGTTAGCACTGGGGCCAACGTCCTGACTTTC. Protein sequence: CASRVEGGSAVSTGANVLTF. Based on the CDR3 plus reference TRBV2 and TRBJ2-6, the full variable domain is EPEVTQTPSHQVTQMGQEVILRCVPISNHLYFYWYRQILGQKVEFLVSFYNNEISEKSEIFDDQFSVERPDGSNFTLKIRSTKLEDSAMYFCASRVEGGSAVSTGANVLTFGAGSRLTVL.

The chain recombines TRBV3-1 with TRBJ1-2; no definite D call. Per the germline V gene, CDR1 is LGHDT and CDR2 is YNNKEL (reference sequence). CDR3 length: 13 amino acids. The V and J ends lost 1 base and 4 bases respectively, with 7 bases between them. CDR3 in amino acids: CASSQGSFYGYTF. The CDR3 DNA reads TGTGCCAGCAGCCAAGGATCATTCTATGGCTACACCTTC.

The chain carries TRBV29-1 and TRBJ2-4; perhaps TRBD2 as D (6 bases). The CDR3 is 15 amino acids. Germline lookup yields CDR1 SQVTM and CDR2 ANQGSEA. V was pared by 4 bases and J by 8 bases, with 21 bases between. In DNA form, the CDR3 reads TGCAGCGTTGTGGGGGGACGTAACCGTGGGGACATTCAGTACTTC. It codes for CSVVGGRNRGDIQYF.

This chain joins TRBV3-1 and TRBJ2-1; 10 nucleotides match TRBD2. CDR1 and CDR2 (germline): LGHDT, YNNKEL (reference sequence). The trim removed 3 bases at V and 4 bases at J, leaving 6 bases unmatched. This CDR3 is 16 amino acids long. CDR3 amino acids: CASSQASGGLYNEQFF. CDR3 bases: TGTGCCAGCAGCCAGGCTAGCGGGGGCCTGTACAATGAGCAGTTCTTC.

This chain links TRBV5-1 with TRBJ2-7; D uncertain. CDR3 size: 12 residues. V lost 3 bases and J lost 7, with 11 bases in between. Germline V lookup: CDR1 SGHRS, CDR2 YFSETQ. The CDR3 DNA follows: TGCGCCAGCAGCTGGGGTGCAGAGGAGCAGTACTTC. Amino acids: CASSWGAEEQYF.